Presented here are 28 T cell receptor beta chains from one specimen sequenced in a study of T cells in Graves' hyperthyroidism and ophthalmopathy. Amplified regions were TCR beta CDR3 sequences from RNA transcripts. An initial round of RT-PCR targeting the TCR CDR3 relied on the HTBI primer set. One entry per CDR3 protein, called by TCRdb with MiXCR from the multiplex PCR reads. The sample yields approximately 620,000 distinct CDR3 sequences, over 11% seen once. Sequenced sample: blood. These TCRs come from a woman younger than 45 with Graves' hyperthyroidism that later progressed to Graves' ophthalmopathy.

The chain links TRBV30 to TRBJ2-1; 14 bases agree with TRBD2. The CDR3 spans 15 residues. From germline, CDR1 is GTSNPN and CDR2 SVGIG (reference sequence). J was trimmed by 5 bases and V by 2 bases; bases with no gene match: 2. CDR3 coding DNA: TGTGCCTGGAGTAAGGGACTAGCGGGGGACAATGAGCAGTTCTTC. It is translated as CAWSKGLAGDNEQFF.

This clonotype was seen ten or more times. The chain carries TRBV7-2 and TRBJ2-2, with D possibly matching TRBD1 (5 bases). V dropped 6 bases and J dropped 0 bases, with 14 bases sitting between them. CDR3 length: 16 amino acids. Germline V lookup: CDR1 SGHTA, CDR2 FQGNSA. The CDR3 sequence: CASRPGRAANTGELFF. DNA for the CDR3: TGTGCCAGCAGGCCCGGCAGGGCCGCGAACACCGGGGAGCTGTTTTTT. Filled out from reference TRBV7-2 and TRBJ2-2, the complete variable domain reads GAGVSQSPSNKVTEKGKDVELRCDPISGHTALYWYRQSLGQGLEFLIYFQGNSAPDKSGLPSDRFSAERTGGSVSTLTIQRTQQEDSAVYLCASRPGRAANTGELFFGEGSRLTVL.

V is TRBV7-2 and J is TRBJ1-6; no firm D call. CDR1 and CDR2 from the germline V gene are SGHTA and FQGNSA. V gave up 5 bases and J gave up 7 bases, with 18 bases separating them. The CDR3 loop spans 16 amino acids. Written as DNA, the CDR3 is TGTGCCAGCAGCCCCCGTCAACGGGGAAACAATTCACCCCTCCACTTT. It specifies CASSPRQRGNNSPLHF.

Concerning this clonotype itself: One end of the junction does not line up with germline, which may come from a read error. The chain joins TRBV5-1 to TRBJ2-1, with a possible D match to TRBD1 (5 bases). Germline CDR1 SGHRS, CDR2 YFSETQ. The length of the CDR3 is 16 residues. The CDR3 spells CASSVAPQGTYNEQFF. The CDR3 DNA reads TGTGCCAGCAGCGTAGCCCCGCAGGGCACCTACAATGAGCAGTTCTTC.

This clonotype was counted ten times or more. The CDR3 nucleotides read TGTGCCAGCAGCTTAGTTCAGGGGGCTACTGAAGCTTTCTTT. Its translation is CASSLVQGATEAFF. The chain links TRBV7-2 to TRBJ1-1; 8 bases line up with TRBD1. The V gene's germline CDR1 is SGHTA and CDR2 FQGNSA. V lost 1 base and J lost 5; bases outside the gene matches: 3. This CDR3 region has 14 residues.

There are a few counts of this clonotype. This rearrangement joins TRBV4-3 to TRBJ2-2, with 10 bases matching TRBD1. The V segment lost 4 bases and the J segment 5 bases; nucleotides outside the gene matches: 4. The CDR3 sequence is 15 residues long. Germline values: CDR1 LGHNA, CDR2 YSLEER. CDR3 amino acids: CASSLGTGETGELFF. The CDR3 region has the DNA TGCGCCAGCAGCCTCGGGACAGGGGAGACCGGGGAGCTGTTTTTT.

The chain combines TRBV6-4 with TRBJ1-2; D might be TRBD1 (5 bases). The CDR3 spans 14 residues. Looked up from germline, CDR1 is MRHNA and CDR2 is SNTAGT. Trimming left V 6 bases short and J 9 bases short, with 20 bases between. The chain's CDR3 is CASSVSRGRVRYTF. In nucleotides, the CDR3 is TGTGCCAGCAGCGTTAGTCGGGGCCGGGTGCGCTACACCTTC.

This clonotype was seen many times. The chain is built from TRBV6-2 or TRBV6-3 and TRBJ1-5; D gene uncertain. CDR3 length: 15 amino acids. V was pared by 2 bases and J by 6 bases, with 14 bases between. Looked up from germline, CDR1 is MNHEY and CDR2 is SVGEGT. CDR3 loop: CASSYEQAPFQPQHF. CDR3 coding DNA: TGTGCCAGCAGTTACGAGCAGGCGCCTTTTCAGCCCCAGCATTTT.

This clonotype was counted many times. The gene calls are TRBV12-5 and TRBJ1-1; tentatively, D is TRBD1 (5 bases). The CDR3 loop spans 15 amino acids. Germline CDR1 and CDR2: LGHNT and FRNRAP. V lost 4 bases to trimming and J lost 4 bases, with 16 bases between them. CDR3 sequence: CASGSLEQGGTEAFF. CDR3 nucleotides: TGTGCTAGTGGTTCCCTAGAGCAGGGCGGCACTGAAGCTTTCTTT.

This clonotype showed up many times. The chain combines TRBV6-2 or TRBV6-3 with TRBJ2-1; no clear D gene. There are 14 residues in the CDR3. Germline CDR1 and CDR2: MNHEY and SVGEGT. Trimming took off 0 bases at V and 7 bases at J, with 10 bases between the two ends. CDR3 sequence (DNA): TGTGCCAGCAGTTACTCGGAATTCTCAAATGAGCAGTTCTTC. As protein: CASSYSEFSNEQFF.

This clonotype was observed once. A much larger clone is a single base away; this may be a read error. This chain connects TRBV5-1 to TRBJ2-3; no firm D call. The V end lost 8 bases, the J end lost 2 bases, and 15 bases lay between the germline ends. Germline CDR1 is SGHRS and CDR2 is YFSETQ. The CDR3 contains 14 residues. The CDR3 coding sequence is TGCGCCAGTCGACCCGACATTGCCACAGATACGCAGTATTTT. Translation gives CASRPDIATDTQYF. Full variable domain (missing parts from reference TRBV5-1 and TRBJ2-3): KAGVTQTPRYLIKTRGQQVTLSCSPISGHRSVSWYQQTPGQGLQFLFEYFSETQRNKGNFPGRFSGRQFSNSRSEMNVSTLELGDSALYLCASRPDIATDTQYFGPGTRLTVL.

The table lists this clonotype with many counts. The chain links TRBV9 to TRBJ2-1; D ambiguous. Per the germline V gene, CDR1 is SGDLS and CDR2 is YYNGEE. Trimming removed 0 bases from V and 3 bases from J, with 10 bases in between. The CDR3 extends over 15 amino acids. CDR3 sequence: CASSVGTPSYNEQFF. CDR3 coding DNA: TGTGCCAGCAGCGTAGGGACCCCGAGCTACAATGAGCAGTTCTTC.

This clonotype has only a few counts. The chain has TRBV19 and TRBJ2-3; tentative D call: TRBD1 (5 bases). V was trimmed by 5 bases and J by 0 bases, leaving 18 bases between them. Germline-derived CDR1 and CDR2 are LNHDA and SQIVND (reference sequence). The CDR3 has 17 amino acids. The CDR3 DNA reads as TGTGCCAGTAGTCGACCCGCCAGGGTCCCTAGCACAGATACGCAGTATTTT. It translates to CASSRPARVPSTDTQYF.

A few counts support this clonotype. V gene TRBV18 combines with J gene TRBJ1-2; unclear D gene. V dropped 3 bases and J dropped 3 bases, with 11 bases sitting between them. The CDR3 is made up of 14 amino acids. Germline V lookup: CDR1 KGHSH, CDR2 LQKENI. The CDR3 loop reads CASSPSRGDYGYTF. In DNA form, the CDR3 reads TGTGCCAGCTCACCCTCCCGTGGGGACTATGGCTACACCTTC.

This clonotype came up a few times. This sequence joins TRBV7-9 and TRBJ2-7; 12 bases line up with TRBD2. Germline V gene lookup returns CDR1 SEHNR and CDR2 FQNEAQ (reference sequence). With 5 bases clipped from V and 4 bases from J, the junction kept 6 bases outside the gene matches. This CDR3 contains 15 residues. The CDR3 bases are TGTGCCAGCAGCAGACCTAGCGGGAGGGAATACGAGCAGTACTTC. The encoded protein is CASSRPSGREYEQYF.

The CDR3 sequence is CASSALPQRPNEKLFF. CDR3 nucleotides: TGTGCCAGCAGTGCTCTCCCACAGCGCCCTAATGAAAAACTGTTTTTT. This chain joins TRBV27 and TRBJ1-4; no definite D call. CDR3 length equals 16 residues. Germline lookup yields CDR1 MNHEY and CDR2 SMNVEV (reference sequence). V lost 5 bases to trimming and J lost 3 bases, with 16 bases between them.

Details on this clonotype: Being one base from a much bigger clone, this may be a read error. This chain connects TRBV7-9 to TRBJ1-5; D is unclear. This CDR3 is built from 16 residues. Germline V gene sequence: CDR1 SEHNR, CDR2 FQNEAQ (reference sequence). Trimming removed 1 base from V and 0 bases from J, with 10 bases in between. CDR3 DNA sequence: TGTGCCAGCAGCTTAGGCCCGGGGTATAGCAATCAGCCCCAGCATTTT. Translating it yields CASSLGPGYSNQPQHF. Full variable domain (missing parts from reference TRBV7-9 and TRBJ1-5): DTGVSQNPRHKITKRGQNVTFRCDPISEHNRLYWYRQTLGQGPEFLTYFQNEAQLEKSRLLSDRFSAERPKGSFSTLEIQRTEQGDSAMYLCASSLGPGYSNQPQHFGDGTRLSIL.

This clonotype came up many times. The chain links TRBV27 to TRBJ2-1, with D possibly TRBD2 on 5 matching bases. Germline assignment: CDR1 MNHEY and CDR2 SMNVEV (reference sequence). Trimming shortened V by 7 bases and J by 0 bases, and 7 bases separated the two germline ends. The CDR3 totals 13 residues. CDR3 DNA: TGTGCCAGCATGGGGAGCTCCTACAATGAGCAGTTCTTC. Amino acids: CASMGSSYNEQFF.

In this sample, this clonotype turned up many times. The CDR3 bases are TGTGCCAGCTCACCACCGACTCTCAATGAAAAACTGTTTTTT. Translating it yields CASSPPTLNEKLFF. The chain carries TRBV18 and TRBJ1-4; D remains ambiguous. CDR1 is KGHSH and CDR2 is LQKENI in the germline V gene. V shed 0 bases and J shed 5 bases, with 7 bases lying between them. The CDR3 runs 14 residues.

The V call is TRBV27, the J call TRBJ2-7; the match to TRBD2 covers 10 bases. With V trimmed by 4 bases and J by 3 bases, 12 bases remained unmatched. Germline CDR1 and CDR2: MNHEY and SMNVEV (reference sequence). CDR3 length: 17 residues. The CDR3 loop is CASSSRLETSGNYEQYF. CDR3 sequence (DNA): TGTGCCAGCAGTTCCCGGCTGGAAACTAGCGGGAACTACGAGCAGTACTTC.

The J gene is TRBJ2-2, the V gene TRBV7-3, with TRBD1 identical over 8 bases. Germline CDR1 reads SGHTA; CDR2 reads FQGTGA. After removal of 5 bases from V and 7 bases from J, the junction contained 9 bases not matched to a gene. There are 15 residues in the CDR3. The CDR3 spells CASSAIQGVGGELFF. CDR3 DNA sequence: TGTGCCAGCAGCGCGATACAGGGGGTAGGCGGGGAGCTGTTTTTT.

The sample holds many counts of this clonotype. This sequence joins TRBV27 and TRBJ1-5, with 7 bases that match TRBD1. The CDR3 loop spans 15 amino acids. The J segment lost 5 bases and the V segment lost 6 bases, leaving 10 bases of the junction unmatched. Germline V gives CDR1 MNHEY, CDR2 SMNVEV (reference sequence). The CDR3 spells CASSQSPQGDQPQHF. The CDR3 DNA reads TGTGCCAGCAGCCAATCACCCCAGGGGGATCAGCCCCAGCATTTT.

The rearrangement uses TRBV5-1 and TRBJ2-2, with D uncertain. The germline gives CDR1 SGHRS, CDR2 YFSETQ. This CDR3 contains 13 residues. The V and J ends lost 6 bases and 4 bases respectively, with 10 bases between them. CDR3 nucleotides: TGCGCCAGCATCGCCCCGGGCACCGGGGAGCTGTTTTTT. It codes for CASIAPGTGELFF. The entire variable domain, with the rest obtained from reference TRBV5-1 and TRBJ2-2, is as follows: KAGVTQTPRYLIKTRGQQVTLSCSPISGHRSVSWYQQTPGQGLQFLFEYFSETQRNKGNFPGRFSGRQFSNSRSEMNVSTLELGDSALYLCASIAPGTGELFFGEGSRLTVL.

This clonotype was seen ten or more times. This chain joins TRBV19 and TRBJ2-1; TRBD2 might be the D (5 bases). The CDR3 runs to 15 residues. Trimming stripped 5 bases from V and 0 bases from J, with 11 bases between. From germline, CDR1 is LNHDA and CDR2 SQIVND (reference sequence). The CDR3 spells CASSLGDYSYNEQFF. CDR3 bases: TGTGCCAGTAGTCTAGGTGACTACTCCTACAATGAGCAGTTCTTC.

This clonotype was seen many times. V and J are TRBV19 and TRBJ2-7; 8 nucleotides agree with TRBD1. Trimming took 1 base from V and 3 from J; bases not matched to a gene: 8. The CDR3 runs 16 residues. Germline V CDR1 and CDR2: LNHDA, SQIVND (reference sequence). The CDR3 is CASSIVPGQESYEQYF. Here the CDR3 DNA reads TGTGCCAGTAGTATAGTCCCGGGACAGGAGAGCTACGAGCAGTACTTC.

This clonotype was seen repeatedly, ten times or more. The gene calls are TRBV7-3 and TRBJ2-1, with TRBD1 identical over 7 bases. The ends lost 5 bases at V and 5 bases at J; junction bases unmatched: 3. The germline gives CDR1 SGHTA, CDR2 FQGTGA. CDR3 size: 13 residues. The CDR3 sequence: CASSGDSHNEQFF. CDR3 sequence (DNA): TGTGCCAGCAGCGGGGACAGTCACAATGAGCAGTTCTTC.

At least ten counts were recorded for this clonotype. CDR3 in amino acids: CASRGLRGQDYNEQFF. The CDR3 DNA follows: TGTGCCAGCAGAGGTCTTCGGGGACAGGATTACAATGAGCAGTTCTTC. The chain uses TRBV12-3 or TRBV12-4 and TRBJ2-1; 8 nucleotides align to TRBD1. Losses at the gene ends were 6 bases for V and 4 bases for J; bases not matched to a gene: 11. There are 16 residues in the CDR3.

The table lists this clonotype with many counts. The rearrangement uses TRBV29-1 and TRBJ1-1; D gene unclear. The CDR3 totals 14 residues. Trimming left V 5 bases short and J 4 bases short, with 17 bases between. The germline CDR1 and CDR2 sequences are SQVTM and ANQGSEA. The CDR3 is CSVTGRMASTEAFF. Written as DNA, the CDR3 is TGCAGCGTTACCGGGCGGATGGCATCCACTGAAGCTTTCTTT.